The next 5 T cell receptor beta chains were all read from a single sample in a study of long-term antiretroviral therapy in people with HIV. Sequencing used immunoSEQ v3.0 at survey level. Generated by immunoSEQ multiplex PCR, the TCRdb table keeps only in-frame clones and is missing some. Of about 30,000 clones in the sample, 80% to 95% were seen once. This specimen was unsorted PBMCs, taken 5 to 5.5 years after starting antiretroviral therapy. These receptors came from a woman between 40 and 55 years old with HIV.

This clone has only one observation. The chain combines TRBV4-1 with TRBJ1-2; 7 bases match TRBD1. Germline CDR1 reads MGHRA; CDR2 reads YSYEKL. J gave up 2 bases and V 2 bases, and 5 bases lay outside the gene matches. The CDR3 length is 15 residues. The CDR3 region has the DNA TGCGCCAGCAGCCAACGACAGGGCTTAAACTATGGCTACACCTTC. This gives the protein CASSQRQGLNYGYTF.

The V gene is TRBV18, the J gene TRBJ2-5; 7 bases match TRBD1. Germline V lookup: CDR1 KGHSH, CDR2 LQKENI. This CDR3 is 14 amino acids long. V trimming: 8 bases; J trimming: 5 bases; junction bases outside the gene matches: 11. CDR3 region: CASTLWEQGETQYF. CDR3 in DNA: TGTGCCAGCACGCTCTGGGAACAGGGGGAGACCCAGTACTTC. Together with reference TRBV18 and TRBJ2-5, the CDR3 gives the full variable domain: NAGVMQNPRHLVRRRGQEARLRCSPMKGHSHVYWYRQLPEEGLKFMVYLQKENIIDESGMPKERFSAEFPKEGPSILRIQQVVRGDSAAYFCASTLWEQGETQYFGPGTRLLVL.

The chain links TRBV29-1 to TRBJ2-7; D perhaps matches TRBD2 (6 bases). Germline V gene sequence: CDR1 SQVTM, CDR2 ANQGSEA. With 6 bases removed from V and 0 bases from J, the gap between germline ends came to 15 bases. The CDR3 is 14 amino acids. Here the CDR3 DNA reads TGCAGCGTGGGGGAGGACGGACTCTCCTACGAGCAGTACTTC. Its protein product is CSVGEDGLSYEQYF.

The chain combines TRBV30 with TRBJ2-5, with D uncertain. CDR3 length equals 13 residues. Trimming took 0 bases from V and 2 from J, leaving 7 bases between them. Germline V gives CDR1 GTSNPN, CDR2 SVGIG (reference sequence). The CDR3 region is CAWSVRRQETQYF. Here the CDR3 DNA reads TGTGCCTGGAGTGTACGGCGGCAAGAGACCCAGTACTTC. Variable domain in full (rest from reference TRBV30 and TRBJ2-5): SQTIHQWPATLVQPVGSPLSLECTVEGTSNPNLYWYRQAAGRGLQLLFYSVGIGQISSEVPQNLSASRPQDRQFILSSKKLLLSDSGFYLCAWSVRRQETQYFGPGTRLLVL.

This chain connects TRBV2 to TRBJ2-6, with 7 bases aligning to TRBD2. V was pared by 11 bases and J by 0 bases, with 10 bases of the junction left unmatched. The CDR3 is made up of 16 amino acids. CDR1 is SNHLY and CDR2 is FYNNEI in the germline V gene. CDR3 sequence reads: CAYKVGGFSGANVLTF. DNA for the CDR3: TGTGCCTACAAAGTGGGAGGGTTCTCTGGGGCCAACGTCCTGACTTTC.